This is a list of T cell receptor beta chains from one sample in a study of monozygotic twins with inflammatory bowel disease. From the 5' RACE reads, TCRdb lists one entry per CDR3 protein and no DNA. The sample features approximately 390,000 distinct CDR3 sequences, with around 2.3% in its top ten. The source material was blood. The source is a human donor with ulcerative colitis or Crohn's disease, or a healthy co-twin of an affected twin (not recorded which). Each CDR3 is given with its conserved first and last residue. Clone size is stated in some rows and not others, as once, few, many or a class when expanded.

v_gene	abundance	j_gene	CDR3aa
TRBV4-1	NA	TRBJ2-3	CASSQVGDTQYF
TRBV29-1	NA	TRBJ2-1	CSVEAQGGTHNEQFF
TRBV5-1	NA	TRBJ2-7	CASSLDPGQVYEQYF
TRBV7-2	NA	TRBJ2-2	CASRYSGGGELFF
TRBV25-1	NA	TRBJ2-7	CASSGGQGGYVQYF
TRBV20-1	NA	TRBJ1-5	CSAREGQANQPQHF
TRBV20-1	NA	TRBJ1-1	CSASGVNTEAFF
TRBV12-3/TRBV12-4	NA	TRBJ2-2	CASSPFGGTGELFF
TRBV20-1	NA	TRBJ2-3	CSARRVGTDTQYF
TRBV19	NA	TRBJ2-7	CASSIDWVSYEQYF
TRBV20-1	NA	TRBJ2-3	CSARLVGADTQYF
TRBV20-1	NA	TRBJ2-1	CSARDRAYNEQFF
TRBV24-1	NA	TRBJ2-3	CATGTSSTDTQYF
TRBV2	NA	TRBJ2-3	CASSGFGDSSFTDTQYF
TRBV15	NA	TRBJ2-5	CATSRVPTGVQETQYF
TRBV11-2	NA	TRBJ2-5	CASSKSGKETQYF
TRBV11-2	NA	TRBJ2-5	CASSSSAGQGFETQYF
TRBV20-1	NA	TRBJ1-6	CSAQQSNNSPLHF
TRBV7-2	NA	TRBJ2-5	CASSLGLIRETQYF
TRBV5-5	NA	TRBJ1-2	CASSSNPGQGYGYTF
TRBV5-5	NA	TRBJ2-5	CASSSDWRETQYF
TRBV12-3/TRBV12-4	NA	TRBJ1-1	CASSFRQRGGNTEAFF
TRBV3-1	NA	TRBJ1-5	CASSHQGSVSNQPQHF
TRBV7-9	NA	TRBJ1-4	CASRGQGGTNEKLFF
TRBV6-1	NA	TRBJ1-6	CASSELPSGAPNSPLHF
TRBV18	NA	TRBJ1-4	CASSPRGPATNEKLFF
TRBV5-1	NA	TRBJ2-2	CASSLAAVSGELFF
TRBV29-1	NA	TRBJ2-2	CSVETGGPGELFF
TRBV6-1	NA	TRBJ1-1	CASRTNAPESTEAFF
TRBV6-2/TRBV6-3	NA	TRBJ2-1	CASSFPSGYNEQFF
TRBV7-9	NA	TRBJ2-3	CASHPQSSTDTQYF
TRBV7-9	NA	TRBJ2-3	CASRPKSTPSTDTQYF
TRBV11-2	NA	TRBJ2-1	CASSSWEIGEQFF
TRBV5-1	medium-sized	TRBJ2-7	CASSFETGKYEQYF
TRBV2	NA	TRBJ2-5	CASVEGMYQETQYF
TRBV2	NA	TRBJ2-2	CASSPTGRGTGELFF
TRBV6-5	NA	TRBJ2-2	CASSLGQGWYDGELFF
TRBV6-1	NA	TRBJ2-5	CASSLGGGAETQYF
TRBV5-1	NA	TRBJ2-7	CASSFRLSQGESSYEQYF
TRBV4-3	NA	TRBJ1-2	CASSQDRGGPYYGYTF
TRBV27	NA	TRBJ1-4	CASSLRPRGATNEKLFF
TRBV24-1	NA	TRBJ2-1	CATEPPDRGSYNEQFF
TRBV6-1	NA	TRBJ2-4	CASSEVGGTAKNIQYF
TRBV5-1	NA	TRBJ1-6	CATRPFQGADSPLHF
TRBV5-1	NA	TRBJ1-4	CASRGTGAANEKLFF
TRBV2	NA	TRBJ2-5	CASSDTASGRETQYF
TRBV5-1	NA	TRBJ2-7	CASSSTTTSYEQYF
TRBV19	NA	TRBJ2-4	CASQSPAKNIQYF
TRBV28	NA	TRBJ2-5	CASGRSGGEETQYF
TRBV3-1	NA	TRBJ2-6	CASSQVLTGGAGANVLTF
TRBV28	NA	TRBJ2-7	CASRRGQPSSYEQYF
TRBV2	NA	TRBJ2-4	CASSEQGGAGNIQYF
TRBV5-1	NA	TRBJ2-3	CASSLSWADTQYF
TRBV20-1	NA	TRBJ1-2	CSARDWVSSRYTF
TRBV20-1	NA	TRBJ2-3	CSARALAAGGTDTQYF